Listed below are T cell receptor beta chains from one sample, sequenced in a study of cytomegalovirus exposure and HLA in healthy donors. The protocol was immunoSEQ multiplex PCR, while the TCRdb copy is restricted to in-frame clones and leaves out a portion. In the table there are approximately 160,000 clones, over 65% of which are singletons. The sequencing sample was made of PBMCs. The source of these receptors is a woman in her forties in good health and CMV-seropositive. CDR3s include the opening cysteine and the closing phenylalanine or tryptophan. A D gene is named only where the DNA matches it firmly. Size is omitted from some rows. Given values are once, few, many or a class for expanded clones.

d_call: TRBD2
clone_size: .
v_call: TRBV29-1
j_call: TRBJ2-3
cdr3_aa: CSARGRAFDTQYF
cdr3_nt: TGCAGCGCCCGCGGGAGGGCCTTCGATACGCAGTATTTT

d_call: TRBD1
clone_size: many
v_call: TRBV7-9
j_call: TRBJ2-7
cdr3_aa: CASKTGERNEQYF
cdr3_nt: TGTGCCAGCAAGACAGGGGAGAGAAACGAGCAGTACTTC

d_call: .
clone_size: .
v_call: TRBV29-1
j_call: TRBJ1-1
cdr3_aa: CSVAPQMNTEAFF
cdr3_nt: TGCAGCGTTGCGCCCCAGATGAACACTGAAGCTTTCTTT

d_call: .
clone_size: .
v_call: TRBV5-8
j_call: TRBJ2-7
cdr3_aa: CASSLFWQGSYEQYF
cdr3_nt: TGTGCCAGCAGCTTGTTTTGGCAGGGTTCCTACGAGCAGTACTTC

d_call: .
clone_size: .
v_call: TRBV11-2
j_call: TRBJ2-3
cdr3_aa: CASSLYSVKDTQYF
cdr3_nt: TGTGCCAGCAGCTTATATAGCGTTAAAGATACGCAGTATTTT

d_call: TRBD2
clone_size: .
v_call: TRBV2
j_call: TRBJ2-7
cdr3_aa: CASSATGTSGSYEQYF
cdr3_nt: TGTGCCAGCAGTGCTACCGGGACTAGCGGTTCCTACGAGCAGTACTTC

d_call: TRBD2
clone_size: once
v_call: TRBV11-2
j_call: TRBJ2-1
cdr3_aa: CASRNSGRSSYNEQFF
cdr3_nt: TGTGCCAGCAGGAATAGCGGGCGTAGCAGTTACAATGAGCAGTTCTTC

d_call: TRBD2
clone_size: .
v_call: TRBV7-9
j_call: TRBJ2-3
cdr3_aa: CASSPRTSGRGDTQYF
cdr3_nt: TGTGCCAGCAGCCCCCGGACTAGCGGGAGGGGAGATACGCAGTATTTT

d_call: .
clone_size: once
v_call: TRBV5-5
j_call: TRBJ2-7
cdr3_aa: CASSQQGYEQYF
cdr3_nt: TGTGCCAGCAGCCAACAGGGTTACGAGCAGTACTTC

d_call: TRBD1
clone_size: .
v_call: TRBV5-1
j_call: TRBJ2-7
cdr3_aa: CASTRDSAYEQYF
cdr3_nt: TGCGCCAGCACCAGGGACAGCGCCTACGAGCAGTACTTC

d_call: .
clone_size: .
v_call: TRBV19
j_call: TRBJ1-1
cdr3_aa: CASSLLGTSNTEAFF
cdr3_nt: TGTGCCAGTAGTCTCTTGGGGACATCCAACACTGAAGCTTTCTTT

d_call: .
clone_size: .
v_call: TRBV6-6
j_call: TRBJ1-2
cdr3_aa: CASRRDSIYGYTF
cdr3_nt: TGTGCCAGCAGGCGCGACAGCATCTATGGCTACACCTTC

d_call: .
clone_size: .
v_call: TRBV7-8
j_call: TRBJ1-5
cdr3_aa: CASSFGRQFRQPQHF
cdr3_nt: TGTGCCAGCAGCTTCGGGAGACAGTTCCGTCAGCCCCAGCATTTT

d_call: TRBD2
clone_size: .
v_call: TRBV5-4
j_call: TRBJ2-3
cdr3_aa: CASSSQGTSTQYF
cdr3_nt: TGTGCCAGCAGCTCCCAGGGGACTAGTACGCAGTATTTT

d_call: .
clone_size: .
v_call: TRBV28
j_call: TRBJ1-1
cdr3_aa: CASTLGQGNTEAFF
cdr3_nt: TGTGCCAGCACCCTTGGGCAGGGAAACACTGAAGCTTTCTTT

d_call: .
clone_size: .
v_call: TRBV18
j_call: TRBJ2-5
cdr3_aa: CASSPRGQQETQYF
cdr3_nt: TGTGCCAGCTCACCAAGAGGTCAGCAAGAGACCCAGTACTTC

d_call: TRBD2
clone_size: .
v_call: TRBV5-1
j_call: TRBJ2-1
cdr3_aa: CASSPRTSGTAYNEQFF
cdr3_nt: TGCGCCAGCAGCCCGCGGACTAGCGGGACTGCGTACAATGAGCAGTTCTTC

d_call: .
clone_size: .
v_call: TRBV27
j_call: TRBJ2-7
cdr3_aa: CASSDTPYEQYF
cdr3_nt: TGTGCCAGCAGTGACACTCCCTACGAGCAGTACTTC

d_call: TRBD1
clone_size: .
v_call: TRBV5-1
j_call: TRBJ1-1
cdr3_aa: CASSRTGDTEAFF
cdr3_nt: TGCGCCAGCAGCCGTACAGGGGACACTGAAGCTTTCTTT

d_call: TRBD1
clone_size: .
v_call: TRBV7-9
j_call: TRBJ1-1
cdr3_aa: CSSSSDRGRAFF
cdr3_nt: TGTTCCAGCAGCTCAGACAGGGGGAGGGCTTTCTTT

d_call: TRBD1
clone_size: .
v_call: TRBV13
j_call: TRBJ1-2
cdr3_aa: CASSSEDRIDGYTF
cdr3_nt: TGTGCCAGCAGCTCCGAGGACAGGATTGATGGCTACACCTTC

d_call: TRBD2
clone_size: .
v_call: TRBV9
j_call: TRBJ2-2
cdr3_aa: CASSVRSGSNTGELFF
cdr3_nt: TGTGCCAGCAGCGTAAGAAGCGGGAGTAACACCGGGGAGCTGTTTTTT

d_call: .
clone_size: .
v_call: TRBV29-1
j_call: TRBJ1-2
cdr3_aa: CSGTQGDYGYPF
cdr3_nt: TGCAGCGGCACACAGGGAGACTATGGCTACCCCTTC

d_call: TRBD1
clone_size: few
v_call: TRBV6-1
j_call: TRBJ1-2
cdr3_aa: CASLAGGSYGYTF
cdr3_nt: TGTGCCAGTCTGGCAGGGGGGAGCTATGGCTACACCTTC

d_call: .
clone_size: .
v_call: TRBV6-5
j_call: TRBJ1-2
cdr3_aa: CASSSGEAPYGYTF
cdr3_nt: TGTGCCAGCAGTTCGGGAGAAGCCCCCTATGGCTACACCTTC

d_call: .
clone_size: .
v_call: TRBV19
j_call: TRBJ1-4
cdr3_aa: CASSPQGATNEKLFF
cdr3_nt: TGTGCCAGTAGTCCCCAGGGTGCAACTAATGAAAAACTGTTTTTT

d_call: TRBD2
clone_size: few
v_call: TRBV5-4
j_call: TRBJ2-3
cdr3_aa: CASSLAGGRTDTQYF
cdr3_nt: TGTGCCAGCAGCCTAGCGGGGGGGCGGACAGATACGCAGTATTTT

d_call: .
clone_size: .
v_call: TRBV6-1
j_call: TRBJ1-2
cdr3_aa: CASSEVFNYGYTF
cdr3_nt: TGTGCCAGCAGTGAAGTATTTAACTATGGCTACACCTTC

d_call: TRBD1
clone_size: few
v_call: TRBV5-6
j_call: TRBJ1-3
cdr3_aa: CASSSLGTASGNTIYF
cdr3_nt: TGTGCCAGCAGCTCTCTGGGGACAGCCTCTGGAAACACCATATATTTT

d_call: .
clone_size: .
v_call: TRBV6-5
j_call: TRBJ1-1
cdr3_aa: CASTSARGAFF
cdr3_nt: TGTGCCAGTACCTCGGCCCGCGGGGCTTTCTTT

d_call: TRBD2
clone_size: once
v_call: TRBV7-2
j_call: TRBJ2-3
cdr3_aa: CASSPLAGGSTDTQYF
cdr3_nt: TGTGCCAGCAGCCCCCTGGCGGGGGGAAGCACAGATACGCAGTATTTT

d_call: .
clone_size: .
v_call: TRBV7-9
j_call: TRBJ2-7
cdr3_aa: CSSSLSSVSYEQYF
cdr3_nt: TGTTCCAGCAGCTTAAGTTCAGTTTCCTACGAGCAGTACTTC

d_call: .
clone_size: .
v_call: TRBV13
j_call: TRBJ1-1
cdr3_aa: CASSLGSTEAFF
cdr3_nt: TGTGCCAGCAGCTTAGGGAGCACTGAAGCTTTCTTT

d_call: TRBD1
clone_size: .
v_call: TRBV7-8
j_call: TRBJ2-4
cdr3_aa: CASSSRGQARAKNIQYF
cdr3_nt: TGTGCCAGCAGCTCAAGGGGACAGGCCCGGGCCAAAAACATTCAGTACTTC

d_call: .
clone_size: .
v_call: TRBV2
j_call: TRBJ2-7
cdr3_aa: CASSQGSSYEQYF
cdr3_nt: TGTGCCAGCAGTCAGGGGAGCTCCTACGAGCAGTACTTC

d_call: TRBD1
clone_size: .
v_call: TRBV7-9
j_call: TRBJ1-6
cdr3_aa: CASSLGAGTGDSPLHF
cdr3_nt: TGTGCCAGCAGCTTAGGGGCCGGGACAGGGGATTCACCCCTCCACTTT

d_call: TRBD2
clone_size: .
v_call: TRBV9
j_call: TRBJ2-2
cdr3_aa: CASSPDLGLAGGPGGELFF
cdr3_nt: TGTGCCAGCAGCCCGGACCTTGGACTAGCGGGGGGGCCGGGCGGGGAGCTGTTTTTT

d_call: .
clone_size: few
v_call: TRBV11-3
j_call: TRBJ2-3
cdr3_aa: CASSLAGLTDTQYF
cdr3_nt: TGTGCCAGCAGCTTAGCGGGACTCACAGATACGCAGTATTTT

d_call: .
clone_size: .
v_call: TRBV5-6
j_call: TRBJ2-7
cdr3_aa: CASSAGSYEQYF
cdr3_nt: TGTGCCAGCAGCGCGGGGTCCTACGAGCAGTACTTC

d_call: TRBD2
clone_size: .
v_call: TRBV5-6
j_call: TRBJ2-1
cdr3_aa: CASSLPNLAGGYNEQFF
cdr3_nt: TGTGCCAGCAGCTTACCCAACTTAGCGGGGGGCTACAATGAGCAGTTCTTC

d_call: TRBD1
clone_size: few
v_call: TRBV28
j_call: TRBJ2-2
cdr3_aa: CASINAGTGNTGELFF
cdr3_nt: TGTGCCAGCATTAACGCCGGGACAGGGAACACCGGGGAGCTGTTTTTT

d_call: TRBD1
clone_size: .
v_call: TRBV27
j_call: TRBJ1-2
cdr3_aa: CASTGGANYGYTF
cdr3_nt: TGTGCCAGCACAGGGGGAGCTAACTATGGCTACACCTTC

d_call: .
clone_size: .
v_call: TRBV5-1
j_call: TRBJ2-1
cdr3_aa: CASSLGTSNEQFF
cdr3_nt: TGCGCCAGCAGCTTGGGTACGAGCAATGAGCAGTTCTTC

d_call: .
clone_size: once
v_call: TRBV25-1
j_call: TRBJ1-1
cdr3_aa: CASSEEGYTEAFF
cdr3_nt: TGTGCCAGCAGTGAAGAGGGTTACACTGAAGCTTTCTTT

d_call: .
clone_size: .
v_call: TRBV6-1
j_call: TRBJ1-1
cdr3_aa: CASKPNNPGQLEAFF
cdr3_nt: TGTGCCAGCAAACCCAACAACCCCGGACAGCTTGAAGCTTTCTTT

d_call: .
clone_size: .
v_call: TRBV11-2
j_call: TRBJ1-5
cdr3_aa: CASSLGVSQPQHF
cdr3_nt: TGTGCCAGCAGCTTGGGAGTTAGTCAGCCCCAGCATTTT

d_call: .
clone_size: .
v_call: TRBV28
j_call: TRBJ2-7
cdr3_aa: CASSLTGRRSDEQYF
cdr3_nt: TGTGCCAGCAGTTTGACAGGACGGAGGTCGGACGAGCAGTACTTC

d_call: .
clone_size: .
v_call: TRBV27
j_call: TRBJ1-6
cdr3_aa: CASSPGESYNSPLNF
cdr3_nt: TGTGCCAGCAGTCCCGGGGAGTCCTATAATTCACCCCTCAACTTT

d_call: .
clone_size: once
v_call: TRBV14
j_call: TRBJ2-1
cdr3_aa: CASTGSDNGSSYNEQFF
cdr3_nt: TGTGCCAGCACCGGTTCGGACAACGGTTCGTCGTACAATGAGCAGTTCTTC

d_call: TRBD1
clone_size: .
v_call: TRBV18
j_call: TRBJ1-5
cdr3_aa: CASSPTGGEQPQHF
cdr3_nt: TGTGCCAGCTCCCCCACAGGGGGCGAACAGCCCCAGCATTTT

d_call: .
clone_size: few
v_call: TRBV7-6
j_call: TRBJ2-7
cdr3_aa: CASSARGGIRGEQYF
cdr3_nt: TGTGCCAGCAGCGCCAGGGGAGGGATCCGGGGAGAGCAGTACTTC

d_call: TRBD1
clone_size: .
v_call: TRBV5-1
j_call: TRBJ2-5
cdr3_aa: CASSPGQGLEQYF
cdr3_nt: TGCGCCAGCAGCCCGGGACAGGGGTTGGAGCAGTACTTC

d_call: TRBD1
clone_size: .
v_call: TRBV5-1
j_call: TRBJ2-5
cdr3_aa: CASSPTGTEETQYF
cdr3_nt: TGCGCCAGCAGCCCTACCGGGACAGAAGAGACCCAGTACTTC

d_call: TRBD2
clone_size: .
v_call: TRBV28
j_call: TRBJ2-2
cdr3_aa: CASSLTSAGGGTGELFF
cdr3_nt: TGTGCCAGCAGTCTCACATCAGCGGGAGGGGGCACCGGGGAGCTGTTTTTT

d_call: .
clone_size: once
v_call: TRBV5-6
j_call: TRBJ2-5
cdr3_aa: CASSVAGRDTQETQYF
cdr3_nt: TGTGCCAGCAGCGTGGCGGGTCGGGACACCCAAGAGACCCAGTACTTC

d_call: .
clone_size: .
v_call: TRBV11-2
j_call: TRBJ2-5
cdr3_aa: CASSLDLPALQYF
cdr3_nt: TGTGCCAGCAGCTTGGATCTTCCAGCGCTGCAGTACTTC